Below, 18 T cell receptor beta chains from the same sample are listed, as sequenced in a study of response to subunit inactivated influenza vaccine. TCRdb re-analysed the RT-PCR reads in MiXCR, keeping a single row per CDR3 protein. The sample lists hundreds of thousands of distinct CDR3 sequences, about 20% seen once, with 10% in the top ten. The sequencing used PBMCs from blood, collected around 22 months after vaccination. All receptors derive from a man aged 45 to 70 who received an inactivated influenza vaccine.

In regard to this clonotype: A much larger clone differs by one base, so this may be a read error. The V gene is TRBV20-1, the J gene TRBJ1-2; D is unclear. Germline assignment: CDR1 DFQATT and CDR2 SNEGSKA (reference sequence). V lost 0 bases and J lost 10, with 15 bases in between. The CDR3 has 13 residues. CDR3 amino acids: CSARDSLHGDYTF. The CDR3 DNA is TGCAGTGCTAGAGATTCCCTCCACGGTGACTACACCTTC.

This sequence joins TRBV28 and TRBJ1-6, with D possibly being TRBD1 (6 bases). The CDR3 has 17 amino acids. CDR1 MDHEN and CDR2 SYDVKM come from the germline V gene. V dropped 1 base and J dropped 8 bases, with 18 bases sitting between them. This CDR3 reads CASSLLRWQGWYSPLHF. CDR3 sequence (DNA): TGTGCCAGCAGTTTATTACGTTGGCAGGGGTGGTATTCACCCCTCCACTTT.

There are many counts of this clonotype. This chain uses TRBV12-3 or TRBV12-4 with TRBJ1-1, with 7 bases matching TRBD1. V was clipped by 6 bases and J by 10 bases; unmatched bases: 14. CDR3 length: 14 residues. The CDR3 DNA sequence: TGTGCCAGCAGGCGGGACAGCCCCCCCGCTGGAGCTTTCTTT. The encoded protein is CASRRDSPPAGAFF.

The sample holds a few counts of this clonotype. The chain has TRBV10-2 and TRBJ2-7, with 11 bases fitting TRBD2. This CDR3 has 15 residues. V shed 8 bases and J 2 bases; nucleotides not matched to a gene: 8. Germline CDR1 is WSHSY and CDR2 is SAAADI. As DNA, the CDR3 is TGCGCCAGCTCAGACACACTAGCGGGGGCCTACGAGCAGTACTTC. It specifies CASSDTLAGAYEQYF.

A few counts support this clonotype. The rearrangement joins TRBV6-5 to TRBJ1-2, with 8 nucleotides matching TRBD1. This CDR3 has 15 amino acids. Germline V gene sequence: CDR1 MNHEY, CDR2 SVGAGI. The J segment lost 3 bases and the V segment lost 2 bases, leaving 5 bases of the junction unmatched. The CDR3 DNA sequence: TGTGCCAGCAGTTACGGGCAGGGGGCGTACTATGGCTACACCTTC. It yields the protein CASSYGQGAYYGYTF.

V gene TRBV18 combines with J gene TRBJ1-1; D is perhaps TRBD1 (5 bases). Germline V gene data show CDR1 as KGHSH and CDR2 as LQKENI. V was pared by 2 bases and J by 5 bases, with 9 bases between. The CDR3 length is 13 residues. Here the CDR3 DNA reads TGTGCCAGCTCACCAAACAGGCAGACTGAAGCTTTCTTT. Protein: CASSPNRQTEAFF. Variable domain in full (rest from reference TRBV18 and TRBJ1-1): NAGVMQNPRHLVRRRGQEARLRCSPMKGHSHVYWYRQLPEEGLKFMVYLQKENIIDESGMPKERFSAEFPKEGPSILRIQQVVRGDSAAYFCASSPNRQTEAFFGQGTRLTVV.

Details on this clonotype: Germline is not matched at one junction end, which may reflect a read error. This sequence joins TRBV28 and TRBJ2-3; 16 nucleotides line up with TRBD2. Germline loops: CDR1 MDHEN, CDR2 SYDVKM. The CDR3 contains 16 residues. In nucleotides, the CDR3 is TGTGCCAGCAGTCCGGGACTAGCGGGAGGGCATTATACGCGGTATTTT. It is translated as CASSPGLAGGHYTRYF.

This chain links TRBV4-2 with TRBJ2-7, with unresolved D. V dropped 3 bases and J dropped 3 bases, with 9 bases sitting between them. The CDR3 loop spans 13 amino acids. Germline lookup yields CDR1 LGHNA and CDR2 YNFKEQ. CDR3 bases: TGTGCCAGCAGCCATAACTCGGTCTACGAGCAGTACTTC. Residues: CASSHNSVYEQYF.

V usage is TRBV29-1 and J usage is TRBJ2-1, with 9 bases fitting TRBD2. V gave up 5 bases and J gave up 4 bases; unmatched junction bases: 21. This CDR3 is 19 amino acids long. CDR1 and CDR2 (germline): SQVTM, ANQGSEA. This CDR3 reads CSVFVASGKILERYNEQFF. The CDR3 DNA reads TGCAGCGTTTTTGTGGCTAGCGGGAAAATCCTGGAGAGGTACAATGAGCAGTTCTTC.

This clonotype was seen just once. The rearrangement joins TRBV10-3 to TRBJ2-3; D is possibly TRBD1 (6 bases). Trimming removed 4 bases from V and 2 bases from J, with 10 bases in between. Germline V gene sequence: CDR1 ENHRY, CDR2 SYGVKD. CDR3 size: 14 residues. CDR3 residues: CAISGDRYTDTQYF. As DNA, the CDR3 is TGTGCCATCAGTGGAGACAGGTACACAGATACGCAGTATTTT.

This clonotype came up a few times. V and J are TRBV18 and TRBJ1-1, with TRBD1 matching over 7 bases. J gave up 5 bases and V 5 bases, and 8 bases lay outside the gene matches. This CDR3 comprises 14 residues. CDR1 is KGHSH, CDR2 LQKENI, per germline. CDR3 amino acids: CASSEGQTLTEAFF. The CDR3 nucleotides are TGTGCCAGCTCAGAGGGACAGACTTTAACTGAAGCTTTCTTT.

The chain carries TRBV6-8 and TRBJ1-5; D gene unclear. V lost 1 base to trimming and J lost 8 bases, with 3 bases between them. CDR1 MNHGY and CDR2 SAAAGT come from the germline V gene. CDR3 length equals 11 residues. This CDR3 reads CASSYLEPQHF. As DNA, the CDR3 is TGTGCCAGCAGTTACTTGGAGCCCCAGCATTTT.

This clonotype was detected a few times. CDR3 sequence reads: CASSQEGTSGSSAWFF. The CDR3 bases are TGTGCCAGCAGCCAAGAAGGTACTAGCGGGAGTTCCGCGTGGTTCTTC. The V gene is TRBV4-2, the J gene TRBJ2-1, with 11 bases identical to TRBD2. CDR1 and CDR2 (germline): LGHNA, YNFKEQ. The CDR3 spans 16 residues. Trimming cost V 0 bases and J 15 bases; bases outside gene matches: 13.

This clonotype was counted only a few times. The J gene is TRBJ1-2, the V gene TRBV6-1; 7 positions match TRBD1. Unmatched junction bases numbered 6, after V lost 7 bases and J lost 4 bases. Germline V gene data show CDR1 as MNHNS and CDR2 as SASEGT. CDR3 length equals 13 residues. The CDR3 protein is CASKRQGGYGYTF. The DNA of the CDR3 is TGTGCCAGCAAACGACAGGGTGGCTATGGCTACACCTTC.

V is TRBV14 and J is TRBJ2-2; D is undetermined. The CDR3 is made up of 13 amino acids. V gave up 1 base and J gave up 4 bases, with 4 bases separating them. The germline V gene has CDR1 SGHDN and CDR2 FVKESK. The CDR3 DNA reads TGTGCCAGCAGCCAAGCGGTCACCGGGGAGCTGTTTTTT. Protein: CASSQAVTGELFF.

This chain links TRBV6-5 with TRBJ2-7, with a weak D call TRBD2 (6 bases). This CDR3 has 15 residues. Trimming removed 2 bases from V and 0 bases from J, with 11 bases in between. Germline V CDR1 and CDR2: MNHEY, SVGAGI. The CDR3 DNA reads as TGTGCCAGCAGTTACCGCGCCGGGAGCTCCTACGAGCAGTACTTC. This codes for CASSYRAGSSYEQYF.

The table lists this clonotype with a few counts. This chain connects TRBV11-2 to TRBJ2-7; D is ambiguous. Germline V lookup: CDR1 SGHAT, CDR2 FQNNGV. The CDR3 spans 14 residues. V gave up 3 bases and J gave up 3 bases, with 12 bases separating them. The CDR3 spells CASSLGRSIYEQYF. DNA of the CDR3: TGTGCCAGCAGCTTGGGCAGGTCTATCTACGAGCAGTACTTC.

This clonotype was seen repeatedly, ten times or more. V usage is TRBV4-3 and J usage is TRBJ1-4; D is uncertain. Germline lookup yields CDR1 LGHNA and CDR2 YSLEER. V lost 3 bases, J lost 6 bases, and 17 bases lay in between. CDR3 length: 16 residues. The CDR3 reads CASSQDQRIYDEKLFF. CDR3 DNA sequence: TGCGCCAGCAGCCAGGACCAACGGATTTACGATGAAAAACTGTTTTTT.